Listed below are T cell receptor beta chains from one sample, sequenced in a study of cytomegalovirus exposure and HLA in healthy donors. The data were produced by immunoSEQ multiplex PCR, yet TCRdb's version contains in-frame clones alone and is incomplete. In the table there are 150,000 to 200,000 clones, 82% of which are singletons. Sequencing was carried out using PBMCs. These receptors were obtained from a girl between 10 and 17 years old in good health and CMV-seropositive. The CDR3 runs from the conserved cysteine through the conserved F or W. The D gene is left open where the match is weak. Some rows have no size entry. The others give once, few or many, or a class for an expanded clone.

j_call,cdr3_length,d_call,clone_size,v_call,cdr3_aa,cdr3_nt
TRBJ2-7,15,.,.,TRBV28,CASRGRTGRSYEQYF,TGTGCCAGCAGAGGACGAACAGGGCGATCCTACGAGCAGTACTTC
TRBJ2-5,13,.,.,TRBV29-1,CSVPQSGQETQYF,TGCAGCGTCCCACAAAGCGGCCAAGAGACCCAGTACTTC
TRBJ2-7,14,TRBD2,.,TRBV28,CASRPRSRGGEQYF,TGTGCCAGCAGGCCCAGGAGCCGCGGGGGCGAGCAGTACTTC
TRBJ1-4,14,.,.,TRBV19,CASSMTATNEKLFF,TGTGCCAGTAGTATGACTGCAACTAATGAAAAACTGTTTTTT
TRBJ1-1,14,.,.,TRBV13,CASSLHGGYTEAFF,TGTGCCAGCAGCCTCCACGGCGGTTACACTGAAGCTTTCTTT
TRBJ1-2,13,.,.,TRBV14,CASSPPGYYGYTF,TGTGCCAGCAGCCCCCCGGGGTACTATGGCTACACCTTC
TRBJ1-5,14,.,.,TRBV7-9,CASSLAGGYQPQHF,TGTGCCAGCAGCTTAGCGGGCGGGTATCAGCCCCAGCATTTT
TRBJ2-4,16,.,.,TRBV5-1,CASSLEGAPGKNIQYF,TGCGCCAGCAGCTTGGAAGGGGCCCCGGGCAAAAACATTCAGTACTTC
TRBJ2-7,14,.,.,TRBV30,CAWSPGLAAYEQYF,TGTGCCTGGAGCCCGGGCCTAGCAGCCTACGAGCAGTACTTC
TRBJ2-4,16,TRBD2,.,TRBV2,CASSEGLAGKRNIQYF,TGTGCCAGCAGTGAAGGACTAGCAGGGAAGAGGAACATTCAGTACTTC
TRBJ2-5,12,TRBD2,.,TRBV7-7,CASSLGGGDQYF,TGTGCTAGCAGCTTAGGCGGGGGGGACCAGTACTTC
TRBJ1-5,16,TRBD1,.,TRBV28,CASSATGARGNQPQHF,TGTGCCAGCAGTGCGACAGGGGCAAGAGGCAATCAGCCCCAGCATTTT
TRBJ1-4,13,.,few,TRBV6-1,CASSEDLSEKLFF,TGTGCCAGCAGTGAAGACTTGAGCGAAAAACTGTTTTTT
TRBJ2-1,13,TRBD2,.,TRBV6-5,CAVRLAGSNEQFF,TGTGCCGTTAGACTAGCGGGAAGCAATGAGCAGTTCTTC
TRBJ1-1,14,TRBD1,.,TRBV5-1,CASSDDRVRTEAFF,TGCGCCAGCAGCGATGACAGGGTAAGGACTGAAGCTTTCTTT
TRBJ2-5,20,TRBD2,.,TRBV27,CASSNLKGLGLAGAQETQYF,TGTGCCAGCAGTAACCTTAAGGGGTTAGGACTAGCGGGGGCCCAAGAGACCCAGTACTTC
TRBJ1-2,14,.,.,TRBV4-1,CASSQVSEIYGYTF,TGCGCCAGCAGCCAAGTTTCGGAGATCTATGGCTACACCTTC
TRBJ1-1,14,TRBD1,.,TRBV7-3,CASSLTGGGTEAFF,TGTGCCAGCAGCTTGACAGGGGGCGGAACTGAAGCTTTCTTT
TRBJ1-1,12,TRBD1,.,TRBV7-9,CAGQGDRGVAFF,TGTGCCGGGCAGGGAGACAGGGGTGTAGCTTTCTTT
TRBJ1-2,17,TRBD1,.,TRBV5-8,CASSFWVGTGDPYGYTF,TGTGCCAGCAGCTTCTGGGTTGGGACAGGGGACCCCTATGGCTACACCTTC
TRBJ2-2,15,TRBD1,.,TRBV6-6,CASTETGDGRGELFF,TGTGCCAGCACCGAGACAGGGGACGGGCGAGGGGAGCTGTTTTTT
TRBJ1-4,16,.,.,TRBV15,CATSRITGATNEKLFF,TGTGCCACCAGCAGAATTACAGGTGCAACTAATGAAAAACTGTTTTTT
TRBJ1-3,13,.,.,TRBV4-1,CASSQLIGNTIYF,TGCGCCAGCAGCCAGTTAATTGGAAACACCATATATTTT